This T cell receptor (beta chain) was recorded in a study of vaccination and CD4 T cells after COVID-19. As for the study in general: Investigators drew the post-COVID samples a median around 93 days after diagnosis, with a range of 35 to 161.

This clonotype qualifies as medium-sized. What it binds is not known. Once obtained from cultured CD4+ T cells, the DNA was sequenced using the Oncomine TCR Beta short-read assay. Investigators obtained genomic DNA by extraction from cultured CD4+ T cells. TCRdb reanalysed the PCR reads using MiXCR and keeps one entry per CDR3 protein. Of approximately 17,000 distinct CDR3 sequences listed, about 51% are singletons. There are 18 residues in the CDR3. Trimming removed 2 bases from V and 2 bases from J; junction bases left unmatched: 13. CDR1 is MNHEY and CDR2 is SVGAGI in the germline V gene. Treatment described: approximately nine-day PBMC culture with coronavirus spike peptide pools or control peptides (ViraFEST assay).

This TCR was recovered from a human donor who had recovered from COVID-19. V and J are TRBV6-5 and TRBJ1-1; 8 positions match TRBD1. This material consisted of CD4+ T cells from blood, cultured in vitro, taken before SARS-CoV-2 vaccination. In DNA form, the CDR3 reads TGTGCCAGCAGTTACCTTACCCGAGGACAGGGCTATAACACTGAAGCTTTCTTT. Translating it yields CASSYLTRGQGYNTEAFF.